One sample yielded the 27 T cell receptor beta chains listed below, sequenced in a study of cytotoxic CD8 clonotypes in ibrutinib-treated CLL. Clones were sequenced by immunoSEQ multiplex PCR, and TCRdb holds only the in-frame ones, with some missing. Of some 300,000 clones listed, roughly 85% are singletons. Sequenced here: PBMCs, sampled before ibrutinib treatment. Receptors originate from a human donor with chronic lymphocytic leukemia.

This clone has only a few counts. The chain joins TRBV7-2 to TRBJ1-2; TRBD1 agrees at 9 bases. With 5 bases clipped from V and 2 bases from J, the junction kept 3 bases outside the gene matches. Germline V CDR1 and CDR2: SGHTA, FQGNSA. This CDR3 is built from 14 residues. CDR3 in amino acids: CASSVTGGNYGYTF. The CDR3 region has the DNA TGTGCCAGCAGCGTTACAGGGGGCAACTATGGCTACACCTTC.

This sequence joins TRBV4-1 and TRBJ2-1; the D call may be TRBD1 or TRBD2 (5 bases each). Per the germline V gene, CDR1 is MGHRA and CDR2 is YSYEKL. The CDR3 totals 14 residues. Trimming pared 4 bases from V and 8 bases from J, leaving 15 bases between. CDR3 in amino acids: CASSRLLRGHEQFF. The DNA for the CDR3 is TGCGCCAGCAGCCGACTTCTTCGGGGCCATGAGCAGTTCTTC.

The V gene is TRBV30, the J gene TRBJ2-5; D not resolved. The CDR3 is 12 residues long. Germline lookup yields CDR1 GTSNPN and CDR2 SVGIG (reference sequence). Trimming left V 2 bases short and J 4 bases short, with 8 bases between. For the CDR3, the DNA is TGTGCCTGGAGTCCCGCTCGAGAGACCCAGTACTTC. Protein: CAWSPARETQYF.

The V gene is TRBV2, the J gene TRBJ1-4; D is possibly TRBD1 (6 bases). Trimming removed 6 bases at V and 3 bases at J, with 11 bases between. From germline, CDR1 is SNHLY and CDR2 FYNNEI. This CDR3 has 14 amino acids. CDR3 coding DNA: TGTGCCAGCAGGTCGGGACACCCTAATGAAAAACTGTTTTTT. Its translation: CASRSGHPNEKLFF.

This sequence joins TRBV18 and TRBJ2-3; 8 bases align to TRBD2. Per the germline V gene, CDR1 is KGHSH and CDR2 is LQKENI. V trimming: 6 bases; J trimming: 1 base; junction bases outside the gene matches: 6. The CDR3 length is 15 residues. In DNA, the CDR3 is TGTGCCAGCTCGCCGACTAGCGCGCGCACAGATACGCAGTATTTT. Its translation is CASSPTSARTDTQYF.

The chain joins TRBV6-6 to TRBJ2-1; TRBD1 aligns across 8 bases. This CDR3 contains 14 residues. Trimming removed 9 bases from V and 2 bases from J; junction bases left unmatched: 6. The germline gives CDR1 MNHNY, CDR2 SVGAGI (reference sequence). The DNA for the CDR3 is TGTGCCAGTCATGACAGGGGCCCCTACAATGAGCAGTTCTTC. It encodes CASHDRGPYNEQFF.

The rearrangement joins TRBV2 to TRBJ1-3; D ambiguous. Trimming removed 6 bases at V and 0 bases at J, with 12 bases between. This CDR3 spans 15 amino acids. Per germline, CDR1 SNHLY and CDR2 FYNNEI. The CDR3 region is CASSPSLNSGNTIYF. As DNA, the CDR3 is TGTGCCAGCAGCCCTAGCCTAAACTCTGGAAACACCATATATTTT. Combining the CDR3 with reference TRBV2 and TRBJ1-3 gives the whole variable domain EPEVTQTPSHQVTQMGQEVILRCVPISNHLYFYWYRQILGQKVEFLVSFYNNEISEKSEIFDDQFSVERPDGSNFTLKIRSTKLEDSAMYFCASSPSLNSGNTIYFGEGSWLTVV.

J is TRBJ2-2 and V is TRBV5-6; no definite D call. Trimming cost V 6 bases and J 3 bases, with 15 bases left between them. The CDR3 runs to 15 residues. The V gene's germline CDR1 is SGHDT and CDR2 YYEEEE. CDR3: CASKLRLVYTGELFF. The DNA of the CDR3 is TGTGCCAGCAAGTTACGGCTAGTCTACACCGGGGAGCTGTTTTTT.

The CDR3 DNA sequence: TGTGCCAGCAGCCAGTTGGTTCAGGGAGTGAAAACTTTCTTT. Translating it yields CASSQLVQGVKTFF. The chain joins TRBV7-2 to TRBJ1-1; perhaps TRBD1 as D (5 bases). V was trimmed by 5 bases and J by 12 bases, leaving 22 bases between them. Looked up from germline, CDR1 is SGHTA and CDR2 is FQGNSA. The CDR3 is 14 residues long.

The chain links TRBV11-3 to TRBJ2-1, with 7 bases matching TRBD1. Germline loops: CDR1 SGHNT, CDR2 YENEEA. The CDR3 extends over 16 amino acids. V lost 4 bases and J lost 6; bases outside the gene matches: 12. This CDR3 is CASSSETGVYSNEQFF. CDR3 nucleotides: TGTGCCAGCAGCTCAGAAACAGGGGTTTATAGCAATGAGCAGTTCTTC.

In DNA form, the CDR3 reads TGTGCCAGCCACAGGGGGTACGAGCAGTACTTC. It is translated as CASHRGYEQYF. J is TRBJ2-7 and V is TRBV6-5, with TRBD1 matching 8 bases. The ends lost 8 bases at V and 4 bases at J; junction bases unmatched: 1. The CDR3 consists of 11 residues. Germline assignment: CDR1 MNHEY and CDR2 SVGAGI.

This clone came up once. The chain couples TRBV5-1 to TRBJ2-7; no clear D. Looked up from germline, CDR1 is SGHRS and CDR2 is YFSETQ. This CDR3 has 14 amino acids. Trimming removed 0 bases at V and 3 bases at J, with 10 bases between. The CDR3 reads CASSLAGRSYEQYF. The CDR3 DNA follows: TGCGCCAGCAGCTTGGCCGGACGGAGCTACGAGCAGTACTTC.

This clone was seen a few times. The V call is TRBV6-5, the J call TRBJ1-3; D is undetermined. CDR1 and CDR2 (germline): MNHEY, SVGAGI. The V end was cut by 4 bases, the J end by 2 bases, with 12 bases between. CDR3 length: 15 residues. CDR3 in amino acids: CASSLTRAAGNTIYF. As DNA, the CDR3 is TGTGCCAGCAGTTTGACGAGGGCAGCTGGAAACACCATATATTTT.

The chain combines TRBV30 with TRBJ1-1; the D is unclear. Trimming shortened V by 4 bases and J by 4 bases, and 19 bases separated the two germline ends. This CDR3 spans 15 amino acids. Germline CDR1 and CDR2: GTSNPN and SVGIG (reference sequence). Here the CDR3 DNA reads TGTGCCTGGATACGGAGCCTTCCCCCAGGCACTGAAGCTTTCTTT. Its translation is CAWIRSLPPGTEAFF.

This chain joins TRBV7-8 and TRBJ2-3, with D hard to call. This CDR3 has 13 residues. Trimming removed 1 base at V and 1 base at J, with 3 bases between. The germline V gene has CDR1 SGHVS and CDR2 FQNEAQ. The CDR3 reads CASSLDRTDTQYF. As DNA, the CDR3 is TGTGCCAGCAGCTTAGATCGCACAGATACGCAGTATTTT.

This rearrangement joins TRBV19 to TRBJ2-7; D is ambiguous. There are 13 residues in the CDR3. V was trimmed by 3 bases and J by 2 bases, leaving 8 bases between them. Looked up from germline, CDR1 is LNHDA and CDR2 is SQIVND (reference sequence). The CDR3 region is CASSIAKTYEQYF. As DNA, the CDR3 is TGTGCCAGTAGTATTGCGAAGACCTACGAGCAGTACTTC.

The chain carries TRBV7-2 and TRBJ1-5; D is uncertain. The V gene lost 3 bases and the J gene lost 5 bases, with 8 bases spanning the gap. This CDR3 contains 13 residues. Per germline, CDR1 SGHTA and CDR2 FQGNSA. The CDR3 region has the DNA TGTGCCAGCAGCTTTGCAGGTTATCAGCCCCAGCATTTT. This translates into CASSFAGYQPQHF.

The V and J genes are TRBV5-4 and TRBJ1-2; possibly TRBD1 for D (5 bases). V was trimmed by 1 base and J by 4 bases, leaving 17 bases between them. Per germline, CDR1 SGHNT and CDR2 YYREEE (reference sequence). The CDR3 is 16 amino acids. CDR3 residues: CASSLHTGRIAYGYTF. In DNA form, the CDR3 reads TGTGCCAGCAGCTTGCATACGGGACGGATAGCCTATGGCTACACCTTC.

The CDR3 sequence: CSVGTGGTGANVLTF. The CDR3 coding sequence is TGCAGCGTGGGTACAGGGGGCACTGGGGCCAACGTCCTGACTTTC. The chain employs TRBV29-1 and TRBJ2-6, with 9 nucleotides matching TRBD1. J gave up 2 bases and V 6 bases, and 5 bases lay outside the gene matches. The length of the CDR3 is 15 residues. CDR1 and CDR2 (germline): SQVTM, ANQGSEA.

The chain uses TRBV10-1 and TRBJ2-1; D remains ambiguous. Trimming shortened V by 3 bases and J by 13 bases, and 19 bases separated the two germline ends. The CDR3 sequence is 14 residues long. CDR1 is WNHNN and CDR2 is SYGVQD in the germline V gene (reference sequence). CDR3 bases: TGCGCCAGCAGTGACTTGGCTAGTAAGCCCGTTCAGTTCTTC. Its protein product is CASSDLASKPVQFF.

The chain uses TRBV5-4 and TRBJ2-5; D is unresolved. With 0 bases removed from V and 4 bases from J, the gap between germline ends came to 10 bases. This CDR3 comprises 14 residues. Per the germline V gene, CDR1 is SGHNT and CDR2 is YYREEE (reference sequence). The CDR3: CASSLDIERETQYF. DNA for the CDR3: TGTGCCAGCAGCTTGGATATAGAACGAGAGACCCAGTACTTC. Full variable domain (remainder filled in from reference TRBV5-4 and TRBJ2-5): ETGVTQSPTHLIKTRGQQVTLRCSSQSGHNTVSWYQQALGQGPQFIFQYYREEENGRGNFPPRFSGLQFPNYSSELNVNALELDDSALYLCASSLDIERETQYFGPGTRLLVL.

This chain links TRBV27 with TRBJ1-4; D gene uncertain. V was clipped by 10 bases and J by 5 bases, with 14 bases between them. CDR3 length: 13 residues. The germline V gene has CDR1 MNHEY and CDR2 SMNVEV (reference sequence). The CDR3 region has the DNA TGTGCCACCCGGTTGACTTTGAATGAAAAACTGTTTTTT. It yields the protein CATRLTLNEKLFF.

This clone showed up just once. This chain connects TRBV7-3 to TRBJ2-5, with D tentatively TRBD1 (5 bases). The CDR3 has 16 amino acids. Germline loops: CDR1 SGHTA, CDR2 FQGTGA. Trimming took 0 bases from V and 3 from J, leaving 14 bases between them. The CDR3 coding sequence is TGTGCCAGCAGCTTAACTGCCGGGCAGGGAAAAGAGACCCAGTACTTC. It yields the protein CASSLTAGQGKETQYF.

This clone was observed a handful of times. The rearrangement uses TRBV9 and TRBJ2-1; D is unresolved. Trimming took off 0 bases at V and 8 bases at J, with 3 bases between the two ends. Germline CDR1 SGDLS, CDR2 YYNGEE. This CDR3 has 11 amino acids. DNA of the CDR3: TGTGCCAGCAGCGTAGTGGATGAGCAGTTCTTC. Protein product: CASSVVDEQFF.

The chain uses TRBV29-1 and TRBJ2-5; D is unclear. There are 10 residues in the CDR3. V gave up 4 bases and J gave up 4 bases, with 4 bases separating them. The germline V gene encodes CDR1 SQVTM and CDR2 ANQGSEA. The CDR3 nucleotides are TGCAGCGTTGGATTAGAGACCCAGTACTTC. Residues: CSVGLETQYF.

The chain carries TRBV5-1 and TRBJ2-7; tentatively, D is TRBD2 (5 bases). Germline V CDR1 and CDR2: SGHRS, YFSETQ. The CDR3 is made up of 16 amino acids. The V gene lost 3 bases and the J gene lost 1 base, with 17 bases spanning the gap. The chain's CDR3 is CASSSGGVGSSYEQYF. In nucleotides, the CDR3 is TGCGCCAGCAGCTCTGGAGGAGTCGGGTCTTCCTACGAGCAGTACTTC.

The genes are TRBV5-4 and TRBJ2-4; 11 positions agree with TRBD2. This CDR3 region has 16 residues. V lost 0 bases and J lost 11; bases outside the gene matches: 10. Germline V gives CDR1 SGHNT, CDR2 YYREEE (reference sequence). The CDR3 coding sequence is TGTGCCAGCAGCTTGGGATATTCCGGGACTAGCGGCCTTCAGTACTTC. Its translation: CASSLGYSGTSGLQYF.